This T cell receptor beta chain was recorded in a study of OX40 agonist ivuxolimab in advanced cancers. Study in general: While on treatment, patients had intravenous ivuxolimab at 0.01 to 10 mg/kg every 2 weeks. A diagnosis of hepatocellular carcinoma, melanoma, renal cell or head and neck cancer was present in dose-escalation patients. The mean age was roughly 60 years, ranging from about 23 to 85, with around four fifths of participants male.

With baseline, cycle 4 day 1, and cycle 7 day 1 as timepoints, blood was sampled. The CDR3 sequence is 15 residues long. In germline, CDR1 is LNHDA, CDR2 SQIVND (reference sequence). Trimming stripped 3 bases from V and 3 bases from J, with 14 bases between. Here immunoSEQ multiplex PCR was the method, and the copy in TCRdb shows in-frame clones only, minus some. This table holds tens of thousands of clones, approximately 83% found once. V gene TRBV19 combines with J gene TRBJ1-2; D may be TRBD1 (6 bases). The sequencing here drew on CD4+ or CD8+ T cells sorted from blood, taken in a trial of the OX40 agonist ivuxolimab. The sequence was obtained from an adult with an advanced solid tumor such as melanoma, head and neck, liver or kidney cancer. The CDR3 sequence: CASSITGQVDYGYTF. CDR3 bases: TGTGCCAGTAGTATTACAGGGCAGGTGGACTATGGCTACACCTTC.